This T cell receptor beta chain originates from a study of regulatory dendritic cells for organ transplantation. Looking at the study overall: On day 6, the dendritic cells were exposed to LPS. Whole-study results and caveats: Regulatory dendritic cells appeared to expand memory CD8+ clones less than mature ones. Among resting subsets, memory CD8+ cells contained the most alloreactive clonotypes.

Allogeneic regulatory or mature dendritic cells were co-cultured for 5 days with CFSE-labeled sorted T cells at 1:10. Germline V gene lookup returns CDR1 LNHDA and CDR2 SQIVND (reference sequence). The CDR3 contains 15 residues. V shed 1 base and J shed 3 bases, with 12 bases lying between them. Using immunoSEQ multiplex PCR, the repertoire was profiled, and TCRdb retains in-frame clones only, with some absent. The table shows some 10,000 clones, with under 90% occurring only once. This clone was seen a handful of times. Its specificity is not known. The rearrangement links TRBV19 to TRBJ1-1, with TRBD1 as a possible D gene (6 bases). The TCR originated in a human donor in good health. Sequenced sample: naive CD8+ T cells from blood cultured with dendritic cells. Subset of the sample: CD45RA+ naive T cells. The CDR3 protein is CASSIAQGFDTEAFF. CDR3 coding DNA: TGTGCCAGTAGTATAGCCCAGGGGTTCGACACTGAAGCTTTCTTT. The entire variable domain, with the rest obtained from reference TRBV19 and TRBJ1-1, is as follows: DGGITQSPKYLFRKEGQNVTLSCEQNLNHDAMYWYRQDPGQGLRLIYYSQIVNDFQKGDIAEGYSVSREKKESFPLTVTSAQKNPTAFYLCASSIAQGFDTEAFFGQGTRLTVV.